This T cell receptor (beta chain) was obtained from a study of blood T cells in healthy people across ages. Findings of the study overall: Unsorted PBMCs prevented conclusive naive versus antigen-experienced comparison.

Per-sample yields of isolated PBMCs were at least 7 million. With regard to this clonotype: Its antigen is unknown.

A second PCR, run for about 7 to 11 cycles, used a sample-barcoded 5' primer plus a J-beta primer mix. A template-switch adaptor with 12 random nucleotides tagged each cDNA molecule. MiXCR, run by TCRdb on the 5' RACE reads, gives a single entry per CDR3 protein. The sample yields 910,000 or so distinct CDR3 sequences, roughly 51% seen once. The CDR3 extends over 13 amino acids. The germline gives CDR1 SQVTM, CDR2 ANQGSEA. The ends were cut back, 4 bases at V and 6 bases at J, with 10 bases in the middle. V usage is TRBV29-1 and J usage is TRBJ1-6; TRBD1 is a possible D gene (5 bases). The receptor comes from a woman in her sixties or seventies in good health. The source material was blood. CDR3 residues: CSVALDTNSPLHF. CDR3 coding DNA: TGCAGCGTTGCTTTGGACACTAATTCACCCCTCCACTTT.